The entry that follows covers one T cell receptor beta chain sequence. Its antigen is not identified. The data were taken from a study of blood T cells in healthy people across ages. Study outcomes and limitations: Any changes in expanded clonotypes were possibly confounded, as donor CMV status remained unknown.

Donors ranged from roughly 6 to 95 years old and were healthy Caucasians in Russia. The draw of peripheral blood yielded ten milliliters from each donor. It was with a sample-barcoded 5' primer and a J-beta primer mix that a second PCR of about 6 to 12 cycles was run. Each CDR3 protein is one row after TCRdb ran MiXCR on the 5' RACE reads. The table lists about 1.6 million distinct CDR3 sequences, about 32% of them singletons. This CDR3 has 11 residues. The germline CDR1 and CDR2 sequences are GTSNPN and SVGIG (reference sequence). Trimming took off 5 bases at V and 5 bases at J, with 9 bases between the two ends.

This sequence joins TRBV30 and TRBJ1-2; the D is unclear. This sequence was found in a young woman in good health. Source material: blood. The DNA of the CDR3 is TGTGCCTGGGGCTACAAATATGGCTACACCTTC. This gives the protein CAWGYKYGYTF.